A selection of T cell receptor beta chains follows, all from one sample in a study of T-cell reconstitution after alpha-beta-depleted transplantation in children. MiXCR, run by TCRdb on the PCR reads, gives a single entry per CDR3 protein. The table includes around 500,000 distinct CDR3 sequences, around 12% detected once. The sample here was PBMCs from the stem cell graft donor, taken from the stem cell graft. These receptors were obtained from a human donor who donated a stem cell graft to a child with combined immunodeficiency. Both conserved end residues are part of each CDR3. The order of the fields is J gene, V gene, D gene, clone size, CDR3 DNA, CDR3 protein. A D gene is named only where the DNA matches it firmly. The listing skips clone size in some rows; elsewhere it reads once, few, many or a size class.

TRBJ2-3 | TRBV12-3/TRBV12-4 | . | few | TGTGCCAGCAGTAACAGGGTTGGCACAGATACGCAGTATTTT | CASSNRVGTDTQYF
TRBJ1-3 | TRBV6-5 | TRBD1 | many | TGTGCCAGCAGTTACTCGCGAACAGGGGCTGGAAACACCATATATTTT | CASSYSRTGAGNTIYF
TRBJ2-1 | TRBV5-1 | . | . | TGCGCCAGCAGCTTGTATGACGGGGTACGGGCCCACAATGAGCAGTTCTTC | CASSLYDGVRAHNEQFF
TRBJ1-3 | TRBV7-2 | . | few | TGTGCCAGCAGCACAACCCCCCTCTCTGGAAACACCATATATTTT | CASSTTPLSGNTIYF
TRBJ2-3 | TRBV9 | . | few | TGTGCCAGCAGCCATAACCTGGACACTCCAGTTCGGGCAGATACGCAGTATTTT | CASSHNLDTPVRADTQYF
TRBJ2-1 | TRBV5-1 | . | . | TGCGCCAGCAGCTTGGAAGGGAGGACCTACAATGAGCAGTTCTTC | CASSLEGRTYNEQFF
TRBJ2-7 | TRBV4-1 | . | many | TGCGCCAGCAGCCAAGTTTCGAGCGGCATGGGAGAGCAGTACTTC | CASSQVSSGMGEQYF
TRBJ2-3 | TRBV14 | . | few | TGTGCCAGCAGCCAACACAGGGTCCTCCTCGATACGCAGTATTTT | CASSQHRVLLDTQYF
TRBJ2-2 | TRBV2 | TRBD2 | few | TGTGCCAGCAGTGAAGCGCGGGGGGCCCTCACCGGGGAGCTGTTTTTT | CASSEARGALTGELFF
TRBJ2-7 | TRBV25-1 | TRBD2 | few | TGTGCCAGCAGTGTCCAGGGACTAGCGGGATTTTACTTC | CASSVQGLAGFYF
TRBJ1-4 | TRBV15 | . | few | TGTGCCACCAGCAGAGGGCGGCTGGGAGAGATTAATGAAAAACTGTTTTTT | CATSRGRLGEINEKLFF
TRBJ1-3 | TRBV7-9 | . | many | TGTGCCAGCAGCTTAGCAGGCGCCGGAAACACCATATATTTT | CASSLAGAGNTIYF
TRBJ1-4 | TRBV5-1 | TRBD1 | few | TGCGCCAGCAGCTTAAGACAGGGGGCTTCTAATGAAAAACTGTTTTTT | CASSLRQGASNEKLFF
TRBJ1-1 | TRBV4-2 | . | many | TGTGCCAGCAGCATCTCGACAGGACTGAACACTGAAGCTTTCTTT | CASSISTGLNTEAFF
TRBJ1-2 | TRBV27 | TRBD1 | . | TGTGCCAGCAGTTTCCGGGACAGGCCCCTTTATGGCTACACCTTC | CASSFRDRPLYGYTF
TRBJ2-2 | TRBV29-1 | . | . | TGCAGCGCAAGATTTCGAGGCCGACAAACCGGGGAGCTGTTTTTT | CSARFRGRQTGELFF
TRBJ1-1 | TRBV12-3/TRBV12-4 | . | . | TGTGCCAGCAGTCCCAGGACAGTGAAAGTGAACACTGAAGCTTTCTTT | CASSPRTVKVNTEAFF
TRBJ2-5 | TRBV3-1 | TRBD2 | . | TGTGCCAGCAGCCAAGAGAGGCTAGCGGAACAGCAAGAGACCCAGTACTTC | CASSQERLAEQQETQYF
TRBJ2-7 | TRBV25-1 | TRBD2 | few | TGTGCCAGCACTCTTAGGGAGGGTTCAGGGCCATTC | CASTLREGSGPF
TRBJ1-1 | TRBV7-8 | . | few | TGTGCCAGCATGGGCGGAAGCACTGAAGCTTTCTTT | CASMGGSTEAFF